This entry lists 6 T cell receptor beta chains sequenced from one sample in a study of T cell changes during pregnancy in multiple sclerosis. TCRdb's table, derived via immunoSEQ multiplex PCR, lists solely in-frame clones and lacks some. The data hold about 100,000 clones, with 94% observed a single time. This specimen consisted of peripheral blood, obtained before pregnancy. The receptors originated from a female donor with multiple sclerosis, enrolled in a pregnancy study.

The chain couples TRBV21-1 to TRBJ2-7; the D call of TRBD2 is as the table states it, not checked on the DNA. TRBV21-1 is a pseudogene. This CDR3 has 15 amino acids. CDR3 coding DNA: TGTGCCAGCAGCAAAGCGGTAGCGGAGACCTTGGAGCAGTACTTC. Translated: CASSKAVAETLEQYF.

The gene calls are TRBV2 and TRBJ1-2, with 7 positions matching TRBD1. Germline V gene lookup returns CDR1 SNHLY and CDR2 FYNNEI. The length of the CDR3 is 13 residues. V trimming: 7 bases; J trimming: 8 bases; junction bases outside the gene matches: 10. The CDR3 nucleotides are TGTGCCAGCAAAGGACAGGAATATGACGGCTACACCTTC. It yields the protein CASKGQEYDGYTF.

CDR3 in amino acids: CSMRTTYNEQFF. CDR3 DNA sequence: TGCAGCATGCGGACTACCTACAATGAGCAGTTCTTC. V gene TRBV29-1 combines with J gene TRBJ2-1; D perhaps matches TRBD2 (6 bases). The CDR3 runs 12 residues. CDR1 is SQVTM, CDR2 ANQGSEA, per germline. V was shortened by 8 bases and J by 2 bases, with 10 bases between the two germline ends.

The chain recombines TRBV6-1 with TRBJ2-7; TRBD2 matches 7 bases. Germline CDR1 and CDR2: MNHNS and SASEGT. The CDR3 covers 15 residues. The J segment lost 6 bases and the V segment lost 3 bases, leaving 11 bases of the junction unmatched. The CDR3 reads CASSDSWAGVTEQYF. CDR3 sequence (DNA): TGTGCCAGCAGTGATAGTTGGGCGGGAGTAACCGAGCAGTACTTC.

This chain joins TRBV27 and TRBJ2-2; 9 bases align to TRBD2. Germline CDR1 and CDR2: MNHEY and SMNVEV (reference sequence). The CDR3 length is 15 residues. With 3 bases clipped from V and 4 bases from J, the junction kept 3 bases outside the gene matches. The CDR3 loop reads CASSLSSGATGELFF. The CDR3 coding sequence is TGTGCCAGCAGTTTGTCTAGCGGGGCCACCGGGGAGCTGTTTTTT.

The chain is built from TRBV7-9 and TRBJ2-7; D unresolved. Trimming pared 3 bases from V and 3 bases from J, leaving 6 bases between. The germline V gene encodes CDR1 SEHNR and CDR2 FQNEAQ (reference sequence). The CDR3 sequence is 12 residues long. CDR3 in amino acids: CASSFPGYEQYF. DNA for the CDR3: TGTGCCAGCAGCTTCCCCGGCTACGAGCAGTACTTC.